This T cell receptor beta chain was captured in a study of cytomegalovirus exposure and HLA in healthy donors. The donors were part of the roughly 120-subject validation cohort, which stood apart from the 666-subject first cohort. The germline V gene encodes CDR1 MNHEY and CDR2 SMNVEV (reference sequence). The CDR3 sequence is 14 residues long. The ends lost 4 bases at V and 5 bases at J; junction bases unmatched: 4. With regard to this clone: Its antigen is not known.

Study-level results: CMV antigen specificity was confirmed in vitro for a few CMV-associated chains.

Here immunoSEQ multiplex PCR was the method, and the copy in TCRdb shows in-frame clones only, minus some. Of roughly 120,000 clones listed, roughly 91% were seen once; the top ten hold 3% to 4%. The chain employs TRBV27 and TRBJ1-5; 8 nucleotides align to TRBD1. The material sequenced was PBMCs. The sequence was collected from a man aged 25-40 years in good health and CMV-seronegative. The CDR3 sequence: CASSSGQGDQPQHF. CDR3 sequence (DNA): TGTGCCAGCAGTTCCGGACAGGGAGATCAGCCCCAGCATTTT.